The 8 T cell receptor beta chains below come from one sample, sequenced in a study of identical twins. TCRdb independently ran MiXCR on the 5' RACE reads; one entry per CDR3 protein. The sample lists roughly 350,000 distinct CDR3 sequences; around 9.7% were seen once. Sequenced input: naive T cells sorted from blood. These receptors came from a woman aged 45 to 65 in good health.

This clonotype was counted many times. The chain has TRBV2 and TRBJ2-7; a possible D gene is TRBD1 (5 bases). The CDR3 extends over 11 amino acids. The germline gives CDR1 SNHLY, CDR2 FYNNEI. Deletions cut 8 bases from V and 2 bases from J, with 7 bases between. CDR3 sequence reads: CASDSTYEQYF. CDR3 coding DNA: TGTGCCAGCGACAGTACCTACGAGCAGTACTTC.

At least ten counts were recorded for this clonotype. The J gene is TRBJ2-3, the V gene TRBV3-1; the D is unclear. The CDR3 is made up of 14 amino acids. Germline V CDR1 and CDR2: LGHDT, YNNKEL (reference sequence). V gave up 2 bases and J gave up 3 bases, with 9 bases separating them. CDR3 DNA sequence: TGTGCCAGCAGCCAACTCCGTCTGACAGATACGCAGTATTTT. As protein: CASSQLRLTDTQYF.

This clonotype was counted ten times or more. The CDR3: CSVTDSSRQETQYF. The CDR3 coding sequence is TGCAGCGTTACAGATAGCAGCCGCCAAGAGACCCAGTACTTC. The gene calls are TRBV29-1 and TRBJ2-5; D remains unclear. V lost 5 bases to trimming and J lost 1 base, with 14 bases between them. The CDR3 extends over 14 amino acids. Per the germline V gene, CDR1 is SQVTM and CDR2 is ANQGSEA. The variable domain in full, completed from reference TRBV29-1 and TRBJ2-5, reads SAVISQKPSRDICQRGTSLTIQCQVDSQVTMMFWYRQQPGQSLTLIATANQGSEATYESGFVIDKFPISRPNLTFSTLTVSNMSPEDSSIYLCSVTDSSRQETQYFGPGTRLLVL.

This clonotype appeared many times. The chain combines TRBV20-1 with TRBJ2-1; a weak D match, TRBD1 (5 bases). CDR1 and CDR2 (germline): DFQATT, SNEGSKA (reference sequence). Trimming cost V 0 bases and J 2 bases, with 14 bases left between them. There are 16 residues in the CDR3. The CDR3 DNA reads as TGCAGTGCTAGAGATCAGGGTGGCTTAACCTACAATGAGCAGTTCTTC. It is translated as CSARDQGGLTYNEQFF.

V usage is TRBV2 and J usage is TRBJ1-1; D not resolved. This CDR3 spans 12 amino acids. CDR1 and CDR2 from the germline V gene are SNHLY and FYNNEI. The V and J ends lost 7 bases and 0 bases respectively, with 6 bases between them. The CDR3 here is CASTRMNTEAFF. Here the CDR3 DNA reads TGTGCCAGCACAAGAATGAACACTGAAGCTTTCTTT.

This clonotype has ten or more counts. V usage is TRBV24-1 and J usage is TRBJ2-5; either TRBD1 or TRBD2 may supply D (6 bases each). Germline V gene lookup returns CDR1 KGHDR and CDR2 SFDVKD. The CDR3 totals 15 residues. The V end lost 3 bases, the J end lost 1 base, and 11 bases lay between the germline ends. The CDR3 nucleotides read TGTGCCACCAGTGATCCTGGGGGGCCCCAAGAGACCCAGTACTTC. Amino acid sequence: CATSDPGGPQETQYF.

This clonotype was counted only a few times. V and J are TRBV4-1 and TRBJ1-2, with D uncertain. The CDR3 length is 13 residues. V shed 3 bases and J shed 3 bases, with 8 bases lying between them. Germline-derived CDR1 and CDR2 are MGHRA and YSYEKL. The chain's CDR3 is CASSHQAHYGYTF. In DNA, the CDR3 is TGCGCCAGCAGCCACCAGGCCCACTATGGCTACACCTTC.

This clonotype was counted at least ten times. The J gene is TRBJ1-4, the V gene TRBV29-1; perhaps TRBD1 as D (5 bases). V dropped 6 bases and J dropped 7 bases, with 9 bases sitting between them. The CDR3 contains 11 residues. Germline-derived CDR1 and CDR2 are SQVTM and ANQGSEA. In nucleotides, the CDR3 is TGCAGCGTCCTAGGGGCTGAAAAACTGTTTTTT. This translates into CSVLGAEKLFF.